This TCR beta chain is drawn from a study of blood T cell repertoires in COVID-19. The wider study: PBMCs, B-cell-depleted T cells, or T cells were the source of the cDNA or gDNA that made up the material.

This CDR3 spans 18 amino acids. From germline, CDR1 is SGHVS and CDR2 FNYEAQ. Trimming shortened V by 0 bases and J by 1 base, and 16 bases separated the two germline ends. Sequencing used immunoSEQ multiplex PCR; TCRdb keeps in-frame clones, though not all of them. This table has under 200,000 clones, approximately 92% appearing once. This rearrangement joins TRBV7-6 to TRBJ2-1; D unresolved. The sequenced material came from peripheral blood. This clonotype was sampled from a man over 45 with acute or convalescent COVID-19. CDR3 in amino acids: CASSLADFGPGSYNEQFF. As DNA, the CDR3 is TGTGCCAGCAGCTTAGCGGATTTCGGCCCGGGTTCCTACAATGAGCAGTTCTTC.